This T cell receptor beta chain was obtained from a study of blood T cell repertoires in COVID-19. Study in general: The cDNA or gDNA used as material had been derived from T cells, B-cell-depleted T cells, or PBMCs.

This CDR3 contains 13 residues. The V and J ends lost 4 bases and 5 bases respectively, with 12 bases between them. The germline CDR1 and CDR2 sequences are SGHDN and FVKESK. TCRdb keeps only in-frame clones here, not all; method: immunoSEQ multiplex PCR. The table shows approximately 140,000 clones, with about 90% occurring only once. Clinical histories supplied by participants themselves formed the basis of cohort assignment. Sequencing was performed on PBMCs or T cells enriched from blood (not recorded which). This TCR derives from a woman aged 40 to 49 who had been exposed to COVID-19. This chain links TRBV14 with TRBJ2-7; TRBD1 is a possible D gene (5 bases). The CDR3 nucleotides read TGTGCCAGCAGCCTTGGCGGACACAACGAGCAGTACTTC. As protein: CASSLGGHNEQYF. The full variable domain, its missing parts supplied by reference TRBV14 and TRBJ2-7, is EAGVTQFPSHSVIEKGQTVTLRCDPISGHDNLYWYRRVMGKEIKFLLHFVKESKQDESGMPNNRFLAERTGGTYSTLKVQPAELEDSGVYFCASSLGGHNEQYFGPGTRLTVT.